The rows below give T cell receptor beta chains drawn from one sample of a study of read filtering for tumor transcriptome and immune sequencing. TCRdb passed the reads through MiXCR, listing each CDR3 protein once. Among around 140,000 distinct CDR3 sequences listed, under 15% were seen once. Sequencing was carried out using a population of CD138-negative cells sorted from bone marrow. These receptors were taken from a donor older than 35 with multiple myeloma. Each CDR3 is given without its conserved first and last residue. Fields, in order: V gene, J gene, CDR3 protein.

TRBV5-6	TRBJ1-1	ASSLWNGAEAF
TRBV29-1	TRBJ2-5	SAQGVQETQY
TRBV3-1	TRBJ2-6	ASGQGGRGLAGANVLT
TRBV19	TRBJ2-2	ASSLPGLAGPTGELF
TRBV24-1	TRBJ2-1	ATETSGSGNEQF
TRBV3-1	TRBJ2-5	ASSLGLAGGETQY
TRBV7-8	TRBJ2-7	ASSFTRDRGSYEQY
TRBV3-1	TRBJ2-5	ASSPPEGEGKVTQY
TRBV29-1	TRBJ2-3	SVEYALTDTQY
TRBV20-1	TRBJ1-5	SATPRQGMGNQPQH
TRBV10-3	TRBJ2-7	AISEPRLAYEQY
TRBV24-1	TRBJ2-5	ATSAGLAGVYETQY
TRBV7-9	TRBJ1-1	ASRGAGTEAF
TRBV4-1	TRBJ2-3	ASSQVATSTDTQY
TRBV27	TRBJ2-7	ASKLPGEAHEQY
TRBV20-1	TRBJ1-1	SASRRRGRNTEAF
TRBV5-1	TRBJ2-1	ASSLALGEQF
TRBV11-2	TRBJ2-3	ASSVTGGDTDTQY
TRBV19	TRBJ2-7	ASSLPGLGEQY
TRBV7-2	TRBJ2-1	ASSTRLFNEQF
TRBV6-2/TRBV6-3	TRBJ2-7	ASSYRWARGEQY
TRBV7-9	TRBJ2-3	ASRLPVADTQY
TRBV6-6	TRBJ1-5	ASRMDRGNQPQH
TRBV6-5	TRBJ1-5	ASSPLKGGGYQPQH
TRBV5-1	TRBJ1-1	ASSLSGQAQGLNTEAF
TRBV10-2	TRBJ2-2	ASRQGAGGELF
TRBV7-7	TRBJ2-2	ASSSGLAGGTGELF
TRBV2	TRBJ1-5	ASKGRQNSNQPQH
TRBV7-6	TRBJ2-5	ASSLQLEQETQY
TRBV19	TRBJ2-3	ASSMMGILTDTQY
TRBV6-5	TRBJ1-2	ASSITVNYGYT
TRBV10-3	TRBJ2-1	AISERGPDNEQF
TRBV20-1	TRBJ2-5	SARGVAGEWETQY
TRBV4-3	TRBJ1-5	ASSQAVQTHYSNQPQH
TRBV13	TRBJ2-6	ASKEGAVSGANVLT
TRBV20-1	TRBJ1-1	SARDLSGWGPTEAF
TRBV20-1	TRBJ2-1	SAAGGVNNEQF
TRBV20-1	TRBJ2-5	SAKGQGKETQY
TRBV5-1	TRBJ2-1	ASSPYHTGDEQF
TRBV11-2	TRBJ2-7	ASSFPGQGAYEQY
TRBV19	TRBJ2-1	ASSRPTNEQF
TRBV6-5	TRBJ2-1	ASSRQEYNEQF
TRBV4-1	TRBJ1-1	ASSPFAQGGEAF
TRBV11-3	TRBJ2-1	ASSPPYNEQF
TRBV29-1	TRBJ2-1	SVEVGGGHEQF
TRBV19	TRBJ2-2	ASSPEGPTGELF
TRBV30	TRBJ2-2	ASHSAVELF
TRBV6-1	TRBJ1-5	ASSESDGLPQH
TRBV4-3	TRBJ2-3	ASSQVQGQDTQY
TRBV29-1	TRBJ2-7	SVGFTGAGEQY
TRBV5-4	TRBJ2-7	ASTDFGTSGYEQY
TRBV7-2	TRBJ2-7	ASSARLAGGYEQY
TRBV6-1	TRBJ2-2	VSSEAVRTGELF
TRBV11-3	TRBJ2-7	ASSSYSSAAYEQY
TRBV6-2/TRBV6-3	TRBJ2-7	ASSPWTSGSRSYEQY
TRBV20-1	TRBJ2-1	SARTLAGTSYNEQF
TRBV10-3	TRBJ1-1	AIRGDRAGTEAF